The TCR delta chain described here comes from a study of gamma delta lymphoproliferative disorders and STAT genes. Across the study: Gamma-chain libraries were built from at least 50 ng of genomic DNA with the LymphoTrack Dx TCRG Assay. Delta-chain libraries followed the EuroClonality-NGS standard operating procedure.

Genomic DNA from isolated PBMCs served as the sequencing template. TCRdb reprocessed the multiplex PCR reads using CATT. The sample lists over 2,000 delta-chain clones; around 1.5% were seen once. As regards this clone: The TCRdb protein comes from a much larger clone and disagrees with this DNA's translation at residue 10, likely due to a read error; the protein given here is derived from the DNA.

Germline V lookup: CDR1 TVYSNPD, CDR2 GDNSRS (reference sequence). Trimming removed 4 bases from V and 0 bases from J, with 30 bases in between. The CDR3 loop spans 19 amino acids. The TCR comes from a human donor in good health. Source material: blood. The rearrangement joins TRDV3 to TRDJ1; possibly TRDD2 for D (7 bases). DNA of the CDR3: TGTGCCTCTCCTTCCTGCGACGGGGATGCGAGGACGTACACCGATAAACTCATCTTT. This codes for CASPSCDGDARTYTDKLIF.